The rows below give T cell receptor beta chains drawn from one sample of a study of T cell responses to AZD1222 COVID-19 vaccine. The method was immunoSEQ multiplex PCR; TCRdb's version includes in-frame clones alone and lacks a portion of them. The sample comprises some 98,000 clones, about nine tenths of which are singletons, and 15% to 20% rests with the top ten. Sequencing used peripheral blood, obtained 28 days after the second AZD1222 dose. All receptors come from an adult who received the AZD1222 COVID-19 vaccine. Both conserved end residues are trimmed from each CDR3. Fields, in order: J gene, clone size, V gene, CDR3 protein. Clone size appears in some rows only: once, few, many, or a class for an expanded clone.

J gene: TRBJ2-6; clone size: NA; V gene: TRBV5-1; CDR3 protein: ASSFGPAGANVLT
J gene: TRBJ2-1; clone size: NA; V gene: TRBV5-1; CDR3 protein: ASSSAAASGGTLQF
J gene: TRBJ2-1; clone size: NA; V gene: TRBV13; CDR3 protein: ASRYGRGGFNEQF
J gene: TRBJ1-1; clone size: NA; V gene: TRBV29-1; CDR3 protein: SVESNTEAF
J gene: TRBJ2-7; clone size: NA; V gene: TRBV9; CDR3 protein: ASSVGTSGIHEQY
J gene: TRBJ2-1; clone size: NA; V gene: TRBV7-3; CDR3 protein: ASSPLGGSNYNEQF
J gene: TRBJ2-3; clone size: NA; V gene: TRBV29-1; CDR3 protein: SVELADTDTQY
J gene: TRBJ2-5; clone size: medium-sized; V gene: TRBV2; CDR3 protein: ASSADYAGGLSGFETQY
J gene: TRBJ1-2; clone size: NA; V gene: TRBV9; CDR3 protein: ASSEGSWGDGYT
J gene: TRBJ1-3; clone size: NA; V gene: TRBV9; CDR3 protein: ASTLGFSGNTIY
J gene: TRBJ1-1; clone size: NA; V gene: TRBV5-1; CDR3 protein: ASSWGTGALAF
J gene: TRBJ2-5; clone size: NA; V gene: TRBV5-1; CDR3 protein: ASSEVQETQY
J gene: TRBJ2-5; clone size: NA; V gene: TRBV6-2/TRBV6-3; CDR3 protein: ASSYSSWQYRAKGNQETQY
J gene: TRBJ1-2; clone size: NA; V gene: TRBV30; CDR3 protein: GCVASNYGYT
J gene: TRBJ2-7; clone size: once; V gene: TRBV28; CDR3 protein: ASSSTGVGYEQY
J gene: TRBJ1-5; clone size: NA; V gene: TRBV2; CDR3 protein: ASTKGHSNQPQH
J gene: TRBJ2-7; clone size: NA; V gene: TRBV28; CDR3 protein: ASSSTGTDYEQY
J gene: TRBJ1-2; clone size: NA; V gene: TRBV15; CDR3 protein: ATSRGEFGGYT
J gene: TRBJ1-2; clone size: NA; V gene: TRBV30; CDR3 protein: AWSEGRDYGYT
J gene: TRBJ1-2; clone size: NA; V gene: TRBV5-5; CDR3 protein: ASSLRPGQAYGYT
J gene: TRBJ2-1; clone size: NA; V gene: TRBV10-3; CDR3 protein: AISESGSNYNEQF
J gene: TRBJ2-3; clone size: NA; V gene: TRBV19; CDR3 protein: ASSPGLAGTDTQY
J gene: TRBJ1-2; clone size: NA; V gene: TRBV30; CDR3 protein: AWSAAPQRYGYT
J gene: TRBJ2-1; clone size: NA; V gene: TRBV6-4; CDR3 protein: ASSDSTSGSYNEQF
J gene: TRBJ2-7; clone size: few; V gene: TRBV4-1; CDR3 protein: ASSLLAGSSYEQY
J gene: TRBJ2-7; clone size: NA; V gene: TRBV29-1; CDR3 protein: SVASGRSKLYEQY
J gene: TRBJ1-1; clone size: NA; V gene: TRBV14; CDR3 protein: ASSQAGGKAF
J gene: TRBJ1-2; clone size: NA; V gene: TRBV30; CDR3 protein: AWSSRVLNYGYT
J gene: TRBJ2-1; clone size: NA; V gene: TRBV29-1; CDR3 protein: SVGGLGNEQF
J gene: TRBJ2-2; clone size: NA; V gene: TRBV11-2; CDR3 protein: ATVARVDTGELF
J gene: TRBJ2-1; clone size: NA; V gene: TRBV3-1/TRBV3-2; CDR3 protein: ASSQDLGLSGLLNEQF
J gene: TRBJ2-5; clone size: NA; V gene: TRBV7-6; CDR3 protein: ASSPGTGLQETQY
J gene: TRBJ1-6; clone size: NA; V gene: TRBV27; CDR3 protein: ATHTGAPGYSPLH
J gene: TRBJ1-4; clone size: NA; V gene: TRBV2; CDR3 protein: ASSLHRINEKLF
J gene: TRBJ1-5; clone size: NA; V gene: TRBV19; CDR3 protein: ASSIAPNQPQH
J gene: TRBJ2-1; clone size: NA; V gene: TRBV28; CDR3 protein: ASRNPSSGRAHNEQF
J gene: TRBJ2-7; clone size: NA; V gene: TRBV28; CDR3 protein: ASSLGAAGHNGEQY